This T cell receptor beta chain was profiled in a study of T cells in tumors after PD-1 blockade. The CDR3 covers 15 residues. Unmatched junction bases numbered 8, after V lost 8 bases and J lost 0 bases. Germline V gene lookup returns CDR1 SNHLY and CDR2 FYNNEI. Only in-frame clones appear in the TCRdb table, and some are missing; sequencing was by immunoSEQ multiplex PCR. The table has about 13,000 clones, about 69% seen once; the top ten hold 20% to 30%. This sample comprised tumor tissue, obtained before anti-PD-1 treatment. The sequence was obtained from a human donor with cutaneous squamous cell carcinoma. The gene calls are TRBV2 and TRBJ2-3, with 7 bases that match TRBD1. The CDR3 protein is CASLEGRGSTDTQYF. For the CDR3, the DNA is TGTGCCAGCCTCGAGGGCAGGGGGAGCACAGATACGCAGTATTTT.